The rows below give T cell receptor beta chains drawn from one sample of a study of cytomegalovirus exposure and HLA in healthy donors. Some clones are missing from TCRdb's copy, which holds only in-frame ones; the method was immunoSEQ multiplex PCR. The repertoire holds more than 85,000 clones, with 78% as singletons. Sequencing input: PBMCs. All receptors come from a man younger than 45 in good health and CMV-seronegative. Each CDR3 is given with its conserved first and last residue. D genes are given only for firm matches. Not every row has a clone size; where given, it reads once, few, many or a size class.

v_call	j_call	d_call	clone_size	cdr3_length	cdr3_nt	cdr3_aa
TRBV13	TRBJ2-7	NA	NA	12	TGTGCCAGTGCCGTCTACTCCTACGAGCAGTACTTC	CASAVYSYEQYF
TRBV2	TRBJ1-2	NA	once	14	TGTGCCAGCAGTGAAGGGGGCAGGGGCCTCGGCTACACCTTC	CASSEGGRGLGYTF
TRBV28	TRBJ1-4	NA	NA	13	TGTGCCAGCAGTTTTGGATCGCGGGAAAAACTGTTTTTT	CASSFGSREKLFF
TRBV6-5	TRBJ2-6	NA	NA	14	TGTGCCAGCAGCCGGGGCTCTGGGGCCAACGTCCTGACTTTC	CASSRGSGANVLTF
TRBV15	TRBJ2-5	NA	NA	16	TGTGCCACCAGCAGGGATTGGGCTACGTACCAAGAGACCCAGTACTTC	CATSRDWATYQETQYF
TRBV5-5	TRBJ2-7	NA	NA	15	TGTGCCAGCAGCTTGGAAGGGGCTGGGATTTACGAGCAGTACTTC	CASSLEGAGIYEQYF
TRBV9	TRBJ2-5	TRBD2	NA	16	TGTGCCAGCAGCGGGAATAGCGGGGGGGAATTAGAGACCCAGTACTTC	CASSGNSGGELETQYF
TRBV9	TRBJ2-3	TRBD2	once	18	TGTGCCAGCATAACCGGGACTAGCGGGAGGTTGTTTAGGGATACGCAGTATTTT	CASITGTSGRLFRDTQYF
TRBV19	TRBJ1-2	TRBD1	NA	17	TGTGCCAGTAGTATGTTCGAGGGGGCCCTGCCTAACTATGGCTACACCTTC	CASSMFEGALPNYGYTF
TRBV5-4	TRBJ2-3	TRBD1	NA	16	TGTGCCAGCAGCCCCCCGACAGGGGGAAGGACAGATACGCAGTATTTT	CASSPPTGGRTDTQYF
TRBV7-9	TRBJ2-7	NA	NA	13	TGTGCCAGCAGCTCTCAGGGCCAGCACGAGCAGTACTTC	CASSSQGQHEQYF
TRBV6-1	TRBJ2-4	NA	few	15	TGTGCCAGCAGTGTTCCTGGGCTAGCCAAAAACATTCAGTACTTC	CASSVPGLAKNIQYF
TRBV19	TRBJ2-5	NA	once	13	TGTGCCAGTAGTATAGGCTACCTAGAGACCCAGTACTTC	CASSIGYLETQYF
TRBV4-3	TRBJ2-1	TRBD2	NA	15	TGCGCCAGCAGCCAAGTTCTAGCGGGAGGAAGTGAGCAGTTCTTC	CASSQVLAGGSEQFF
TRBV5-1	TRBJ2-1	TRBD2	few	15	TGCGCCAGCAGCTTGGCCGGTAGCGGGAGAAATGAGCAGTTCTTC	CASSLAGSGRNEQFF
TRBV11-2	TRBJ2-5	NA	NA	13	TGTGCCAGCAGCTTAGTGGGAGTGGAGACCCAGTACTTC	CASSLVGVETQYF
TRBV6-4	TRBJ1-2	NA	NA	14	TGTGCCAGCAGTGAGGGGGCCCCTAACTATGGCTACACCTTC	CASSEGAPNYGYTF